This TCR beta chain appears in the sequencing data of a study of T cell changes during pregnancy in multiple sclerosis. Clones were read by immunoSEQ multiplex PCR, and TCRdb kept only the in-frame ones, dropping some. The repertoire holds about 38,000 clones, 91% seen once, with over 5% in the top ten. The CDR3 contains 17 residues. The chain employs TRBV21-1 and TRBJ2-7; whether TRBD1, the table's D call, matches the DNA was not checked. TRBV21-1 is noted as a pseudogene. The sequenced sample was CD8+ T cells from peripheral blood mononuclear cells, obtained in the second trimester of pregnancy. The source of this sequence is a female donor with multiple sclerosis, enrolled in a pregnancy study. The CDR3 coding sequence is TGTGCCAGCAGCAAAGCGCTTTGGACAGGGGTCTGGGACGAGCAGTACTTC. It yields the protein CASSKALWTGVWDEQYF.